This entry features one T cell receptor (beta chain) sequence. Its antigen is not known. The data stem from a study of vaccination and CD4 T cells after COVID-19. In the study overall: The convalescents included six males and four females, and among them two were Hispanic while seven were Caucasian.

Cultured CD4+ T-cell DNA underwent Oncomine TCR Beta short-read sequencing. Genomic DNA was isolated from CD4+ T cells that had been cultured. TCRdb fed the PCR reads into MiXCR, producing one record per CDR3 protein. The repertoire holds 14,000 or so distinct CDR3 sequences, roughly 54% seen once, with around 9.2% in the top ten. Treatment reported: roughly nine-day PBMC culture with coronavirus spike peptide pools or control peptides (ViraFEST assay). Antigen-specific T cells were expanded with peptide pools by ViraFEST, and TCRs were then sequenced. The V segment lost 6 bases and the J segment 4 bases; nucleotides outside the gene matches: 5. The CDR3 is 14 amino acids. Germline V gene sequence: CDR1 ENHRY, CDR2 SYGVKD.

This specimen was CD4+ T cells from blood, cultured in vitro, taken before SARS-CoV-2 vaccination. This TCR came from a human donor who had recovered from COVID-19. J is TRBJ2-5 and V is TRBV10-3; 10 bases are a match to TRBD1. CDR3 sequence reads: CAIRRQGAGETQYF. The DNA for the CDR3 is TGTGCCATCAGGAGACAGGGGGCGGGAGAGACCCAGTACTTC.